This entry is about one T cell receptor beta chain. The PCR used 60 Vbeta and 13 Jbeta primers. Using immunoSEQ multiplex PCR, the repertoire was profiled, and TCRdb retains in-frame clones only, with some absent. Here the sample spans roughly 150,000 clones, roughly three quarters being singletons. The CDR3 contains 13 residues. The J segment lost 4 bases and the V segment lost 4 bases, leaving 1 base of the junction unmatched. CDR1 is LNHDA and CDR2 is SQIVND in the germline V gene (reference sequence). This entry comes from a study of cytomegalovirus exposure and HLA in healthy donors. The receptor comes from a woman in her 30s in good health and CMV-seronegative. Material: PBMCs. The chain is built from TRBV19 and TRBJ1-3, with 7 nucleotides matching TRBD1. The CDR3 loop reads CASSTTGGNTIYF. The CDR3, as DNA: TGTGCCAGTAGTACGACAGGGGGAAACACCATATATTTT.